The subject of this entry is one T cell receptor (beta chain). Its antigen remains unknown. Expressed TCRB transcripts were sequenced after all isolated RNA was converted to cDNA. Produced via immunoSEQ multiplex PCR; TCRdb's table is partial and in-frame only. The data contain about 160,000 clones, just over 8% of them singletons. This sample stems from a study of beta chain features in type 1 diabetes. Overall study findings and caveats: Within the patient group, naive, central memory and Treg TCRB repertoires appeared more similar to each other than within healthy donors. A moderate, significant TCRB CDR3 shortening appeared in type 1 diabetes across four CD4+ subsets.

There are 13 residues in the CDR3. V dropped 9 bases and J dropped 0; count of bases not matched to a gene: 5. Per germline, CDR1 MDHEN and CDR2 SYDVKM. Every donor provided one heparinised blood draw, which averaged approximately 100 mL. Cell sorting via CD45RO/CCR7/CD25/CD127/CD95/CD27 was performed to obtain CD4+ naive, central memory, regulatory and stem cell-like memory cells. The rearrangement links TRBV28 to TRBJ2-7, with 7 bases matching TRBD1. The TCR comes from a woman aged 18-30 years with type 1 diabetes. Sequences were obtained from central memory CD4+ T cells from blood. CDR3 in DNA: TGTGCCAGTGTCGAGGGGGCCTCCTACGAGCAGTACTTC. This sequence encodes CASVEGASYEQYF.